This T cell receptor (beta chain) comes out of a study of cytomegalovirus exposure and HLA in healthy donors. Whole-study findings and limits: Analyzed later, most CMV-associated TCR beta chains appeared HLA-restricted.

Use of 60 Vbeta and 13 Jbeta primers characterized the PCR. Generated by immunoSEQ multiplex PCR, the TCRdb table keeps only in-frame clones and is missing some. This sample's table reports about 70,000 clones. Worth noting for this clone: The antigen is not known.

CDR1 is SQVTM and CDR2 is ANQGSEA in the germline V gene. The CDR3 consists of 14 residues. The junction had 8 bases not matched to a gene; V was cut back by 4 bases and J by 7 bases. This chain uses TRBV29-1 with TRBJ2-1, with 9 bases fitting TRBD2. The sequence came from a female donor in good health and CMV-seropositive. The sequenced sample consisted of PBMCs. The DNA for the CDR3 is TGCAGCGTTGTAGTAGCGGGAGTACGGAATGAGCAGTTCTTC. Translating gives CSVVVAGVRNEQFF.